These 16 T cell receptor beta chains were sequenced from one sample in a study of response to subunit inactivated influenza vaccine. TCRdb re-analysed the RT-PCR reads in MiXCR, keeping a single row per CDR3 protein. The table shows roughly 500,000 distinct CDR3 sequences, with 16% occurring only once. The sample was CD4+ T cells sorted from PBMCs, taken less than 30 months after vaccination. The source is a man aged 50 to 69 who received an inactivated influenza vaccine.

The chain uses TRBV4-3 and TRBJ2-5, with TRBD2 matching over 8 bases. The CDR3 loop spans 15 amino acids. With 5 bases clipped from V and 2 bases from J, the junction kept 7 bases outside the gene matches. The germline V gene has CDR1 LGHNA and CDR2 YSLEER. CDR3 DNA: TGCGCCAGCAGCGTCCAGCGGGGGCCTCAAGAGACCCAGTACTTC. Amino acids: CASSVQRGPQETQYF.

The table lists this clonotype with many counts. This chain connects TRBV5-1 to TRBJ2-3; D remains unclear. V was pared by 2 bases and J by 0 bases, with 7 bases between. Germline V lookup: CDR1 SGHRS, CDR2 YFSETQ. The CDR3 runs 14 residues. CDR3 protein: CASSLTDSTDTQYF. The CDR3 bases are TGCGCCAGCAGCTTAACAGACAGCACAGATACGCAGTATTTT.

The table lists this clonotype with a few counts. The gene calls are TRBV12-3 or TRBV12-4 and TRBJ2-1; 7 bases map to TRBD1. There are 13 residues in the CDR3. Germline trimming cut 3 bases from V and 9 bases from J; bases unmatched to any gene: 5. The CDR3 DNA is TGTGCCAGCAGTTTTCGACAGGGCAGTGAGCAGTTCTTC. It translates to CASSFRQGSEQFF.

The chain is built from TRBV29-1 and TRBJ2-3, with D unclear. CDR1 and CDR2 (germline): SQVTM, ANQGSEA. V shed 7 bases and J shed 2 bases, with 19 bases lying between them. The CDR3 runs 15 residues. The CDR3 here is CSAFPGRAHTDTQYF. The CDR3 DNA reads TGCAGCGCCTTCCCCGGTAGGGCCCACACAGATACGCAGTATTTT.

The rearrangement joins TRBV21-1 to TRBJ2-7; whether TRBD2, the table's D call, matches the DNA was not checked. TRBV21-1 is a recognized pseudogene. The CDR3 totals 14 residues. CDR3 DNA: TGTGCCAGCGGGAGACTAGCGGGGTTATACGAGCAGTACTTC. Translated, it gives CASGRLAGLYEQYF.

This clonotype has a count of ten or more. The chain links TRBV5-1 to TRBJ2-2, with TRBD2 identical over 7 bases. V gave up 6 bases and J gave up 5 bases; unmatched junction bases: 10. The CDR3 totals 15 residues. Per germline, CDR1 SGHRS and CDR2 YFSETQ. The CDR3 DNA reads as TGCGCCAGCAAGCGTCGGGGGGACTCAACCGGGGAGCTGTTTTTT. It is translated as CASKRRGDSTGELFF.

The V gene is TRBV6-2 or TRBV6-3, the J gene TRBJ2-6; 12 bases are shared with TRBD2. Germline CDR1 and CDR2: MNHEY and SVGEGT. Unmatched junction bases numbered 4, after V lost 7 bases and J lost 0 bases. The CDR3 has 17 residues. The DNA of the CDR3 is TGTGCCAGCACTTGGACTAGCGGGGACTCTGGGGCCAACGTCCTGACTTTC. This codes for CASTWTSGDSGANVLTF.

The chain links TRBV6-1 to TRBJ2-6; the match to TRBD1 covers 8 bases. Germline V gene sequence: CDR1 MNHNS, CDR2 SASEGT. The CDR3 is 16 residues long. Unmatched junction bases numbered 3, after V lost 3 bases and J lost 2 bases. In DNA, the CDR3 is TGTGCCAGCAGTGAGCACAGGGGGACTGGGGCCAACGTCCTGACTTTC. Encoded protein: CASSEHRGTGANVLTF.

In its sample, this clonotype was seen a few times. The CDR3 DNA reads TGTGCCAGCAGTCTCCGACAGGGGGGGTCCTACAATGAGCAGTTCTTC. Translated, it gives CASSLRQGGSYNEQFF. The rearrangement links TRBV6-2 or TRBV6-3 to TRBJ2-1; 9 bases are a match to TRBD1. Germline V CDR1 and CDR2: MNHEY, SVGEGT. With V trimmed by 5 bases and J by 1 base, 6 bases remained unmatched. This CDR3 has 16 residues.

The chain has TRBV15 and TRBJ2-1; unclear D gene. CDR1 and CDR2 from the germline V gene are LNHNV and YYDKDF (reference sequence). V lost 4 bases to trimming and J lost 0 bases, with 13 bases between them. CDR3 length: 16 amino acids. CDR3 sequence reads: CATSTRLRSSYNEQFF. The CDR3 DNA is TGTGCCACCAGCACCCGACTGAGAAGCTCCTACAATGAGCAGTTCTTC. Full variable domain (missing parts from reference TRBV15 and TRBJ2-1): DAMVIQNPRYQVTQFGKPVTLSCSQTLNHNVMYWYQQKSSQAPKLLFHYYDKDFNNEADTPDNFQSRRPNTSFCFLDIRSPGLGDTAMYLCATSTRLRSSYNEQFFGPGTRLTVL.

There are many counts of this clonotype. The chain recombines TRBV5-1 with TRBJ2-1; 11 bases fit TRBD2. Per the germline V gene, CDR1 is SGHRS and CDR2 is YFSETQ. The CDR3 runs 17 residues. The junction had 3 bases not matched to a gene; V was cut back by 0 bases and J by 1 base. CDR3 DNA: TGCGCCAGCAGCTTGGGGGTAGCGGGAGGGTCCTACAATGAGCAGTTCTTC. Translated: CASSLGVAGGSYNEQFF.

The V gene is TRBV27, the J gene TRBJ2-1; TRBD2 is a possible D gene (5 bases). The CDR3 has 16 amino acids. Germline V gene data show CDR1 as MNHEY and CDR2 as SMNVEV (reference sequence). V lost 6 bases and J lost 4, with 19 bases in between. The CDR3 sequence: CASRRAEAGAYNEQFF. The DNA of the CDR3 is TGTGCCAGCAGGAGGGCCGAGGCCGGCGCATACAATGAGCAGTTCTTC.

The chain is built from TRBV5-1 and TRBJ2-7; 8 bases are shared with TRBD1. The CDR3 consists of 13 residues. Looked up from germline, CDR1 is SGHRS and CDR2 is YFSETQ. V dropped 3 bases and J dropped 6; count of bases not matched to a gene: 5. The DNA of the CDR3 is TGCGCCAGCAGCTCACCCGACAGGGGCGAGCAGTACTTC. Amino acids: CASSSPDRGEQYF.

Only a few counts were recorded for this clonotype. This sequence joins TRBV18 and TRBJ2-2; D may be TRBD1 (6 bases). The CDR3 runs to 15 residues. Germline V gene sequence: CDR1 KGHSH, CDR2 LQKENI. V was shortened by 3 bases and J by 1 base, with 9 bases between the two germline ends. CDR3: CASSPETGNTGELFF. The CDR3 nucleotides read TGTGCCAGCTCACCTGAGACAGGGAACACCGGGGAGCTGTTTTTT. The variable domain in full, completed from reference TRBV18 and TRBJ2-2, reads NAGVMQNPRHLVRRRGQEARLRCSPMKGHSHVYWYRQLPEEGLKFMVYLQKENIIDESGMPKERFSAEFPKEGPSILRIQQVVRGDSAAYFCASSPETGNTGELFFGEGSRLTVL.

The genes are TRBV6-5 and TRBJ1-6; a possible D gene is TRBD1 (6 bases). Germline loops: CDR1 MNHEY, CDR2 SVGAGI. V was clipped by 3 bases and J by 8 bases, with 11 bases between them. The CDR3 is 14 residues long. The CDR3 coding sequence is TGTGCCAGCAGTTATACAGGGACGGATTCACCCCTCCACTTT. Translation gives CASSYTGTDSPLHF.

This clonotype came up a few times. DNA for the CDR3: TGTGCCAGCAGTCCATACGGGGGGTTCGCAGATACGCAGTATTTT. Translated: CASSPYGGFADTQYF. The chain has TRBV6-1 and TRBJ2-3; 7 positions match TRBD2. CDR3 size: 15 residues. J gave up 4 bases and V 5 bases, and 9 bases lay outside the gene matches. CDR1 and CDR2 from the germline V gene are MNHNS and SASEGT.